This T cell receptor beta chain was retrieved from a study of blood T cell repertoires in COVID-19 (TCRdb year 2020). With respect to the entire study: Collaborator samples came from the United States, Italy and Spain and covered acute and convalescent phases of COVID-19. The material from the prospective study consisted of cDNA or gDNA derived from T cells, B-cell-depleted T cells, or PBMCs. Deeply sampled blood TCRbeta repertoires from subjects exposed to, actively infected with, or recovered from COVID-19 were included in the dataset. A freely available public database, intended as a resource for researchers studying the immune response to SARS-CoV-2, is where the repertoires were released. Samples came from the ongoing ImmuneRACE study (first 160 participants) plus 1,254 subjects from 6 global collaborators. Nearly every sample came with metadata listing a de-identified subject ID, COVID-19 status, age in years and sex. HLA class I and class II types, where available, came from metadata supplied by the sample provider rather than from assay-based typing.

Points the paper makes about the study in general: The amount of clinical and demographic metadata varied by source and participant and was provided uncurated.

To note about this clone: It has no known antigen specificity. Base-call qualities are not available, and no considerably larger clone is one nucleotide away.

TCRbeta CDR3 regions were amplified from genomic DNA by means of the immunoSEQ Assay, a bias-controlled multiplex PCR. The published analysis was carried out like this. The number of nucleated cells in each sample was estimated by amplification of reference gene primers within the assay. Sequence reads were collapsed and filtered to measure the absolute abundance of every unique TCRbeta CDR3 rearrangement. For each sample, productive Simpson clonality was calculated as the square root of Simpson's diversity index over productive rearrangements. TCRdb mirrors the immuneACCESS table, restricted to in-frame sequences. Some clones are absent from its copies; in checked studies, under half trace to an unresolved V gene, and the reason for the others is unknown. V and J calls and clone size are given by that table; D and trimming were obtained from the DNA. For this sample there are about 130,000 clones; about 86% appear just once. The ten largest clones add up to around 2.5% of the sample.

In the prospective study, participants were roughly 18 to 100 years old, resided in 24 geographic areas of the United States, and were enrolled through a virtual design. In the prospective study, participants were assigned to cohorts based on the clinical history participants reported in a screening survey and a study questionnaire. Recovered participants in ImmuneRACE Cohort 3 were defined by two consecutive negative NP/OP PCR tests, clearance by a healthcare professional, or resolution of symptoms. Mobile phlebotomists in the prospective study collected whole blood, serum and a nasopharyngeal or oropharyngeal swab from every participant. Over an approximately 2-month period, participants in the prospective study had the option of providing additional blood draws and questionnaires. Before DNA extraction, prospective study blood samples were shipped either frozen or at room temperature. The cysteine opens and the phenylalanine closes a CDR3 of 13 amino acids. The only DNA kept is the CDR3, 39 bases in frame from the first base. V is pared back by 3 bases and J by 0 bases, with 6 bases lying between the germline termini.

The receptor was derived from a woman in her fifties or sixties who had recovered from COVID-19. The chain is assembled from TRBV12-3 or TRBV12-4 and TRBJ2-7; the D gene is unclear. Sequenced material: PBMCs or T cells enriched from blood (not recorded which). The CDR3 reads CASSFTSSYEQYF. The DNA sequence is as follows: TGTGCCAGCAGTTTCACGAGCTCCTACGAGCAGTACTTC.